At least ten counts were recorded for the clone carrying this TCR beta chain. Researchers made TCR cDNA using 5'RACE template switching, and this step added a universal primer site and UMIs. TCRdb processed the 5' RACE reads anew with MiXCR; each CDR3 protein has one entry. The sample yields under 20,000 distinct CDR3 sequences, approximately 4.1% seen once. The sample comes from a study of T cells after yellow fever vaccination. CDR1 is SGHDN, CDR2 FVKESK, per germline. V gave up 1 base and J gave up 3 bases; unmatched junction bases: 4. The CDR3 extends over 17 amino acids. The rearrangement uses TRBV14 and TRBJ2-6, with 9 bases lining up with TRBD2. This clonotype was obtained from a man under 40 who received the YFV17D yellow fever vaccine. The source material was PBMCs, either bulk or a sorted T-cell subset (CD4+, CD8+, memory, or dextramer-sorted; not recorded which), sampled 15 days after the yellow fever booster vaccination. CDR3 sequence reads: CASSQVSGRFGANVLTF. CDR3 DNA sequence: TGTGCCAGCAGCCAAGTCAGCGGGAGGTTTGGGGCCAACGTCCTGACTTTC.